These 18 T cell receptor beta chains came from one sample sequenced in a study of T cell responses to AZD1222 COVID-19 vaccine. Profiled with immunoSEQ multiplex PCR; TCRdb holds only in-frame clones, not every one. This table has 20,000 to 25,000 clones, 65% to 90% appearing once. This specimen was peripheral blood, taken on day 0 of AZD1222 vaccination. The source is an adult in good health.

This clone showed up just once. The chain uses TRBV4-1 and TRBJ2-1; no clear D gene. The CDR3 extends over 11 amino acids. Trimming left V 2 bases short and J 8 bases short, with 4 bases between. The germline V gene encodes CDR1 MGHRA and CDR2 YSYEKL. CDR3: CASSQLDEQFF. CDR3 in DNA: TGCGCCAGCAGCCAATTGGATGAGCAGTTCTTC.

This sequence joins TRBV7-2 and TRBJ2-5, with 7 nucleotides matching TRBD2. In germline, CDR1 is SGHTA, CDR2 FQGNSA. Trimming cost V 5 bases and J 2 bases; bases outside gene matches: 5. This CDR3 is built from 14 residues. The CDR3 DNA reads TGTGCCAGCAGCCCAAGCGGGGTTCAAGAGACCCAGTACTTC. It codes for CASSPSGVQETQYF.

This clone was seen only a few times. This chain uses TRBV30 with TRBJ1-5; perhaps TRBD1 as D (6 bases). V was clipped by 3 bases and J by 2 bases, with 14 bases between them. This CDR3 has 15 amino acids. Germline lookup yields CDR1 GTSNPN and CDR2 SVGIG (reference sequence). In DNA form, the CDR3 reads TGTGCCTGGAGCCGGGGGGGGGCTGGCAATCAGCCCCAGCATTTT. Its protein is CAWSRGGAGNQPQHF.

This chain links TRBV7-2 with TRBJ1-1, with TRBD1 as a possible D gene (5 bases). The CDR3 has 15 amino acids. The V gene's germline CDR1 is SGHTA and CDR2 FQGNSA. The V and J ends lost 3 bases and 4 bases respectively, with 15 bases between them. CDR3 nucleotide sequence: TGTGCCAGCAGCTTCCAGGCGGGGGGGATCACTGAAGCTTTCTTT. This codes for CASSFQAGGITEAFF. Full variable domain (rest looked up from reference TRBV7-2 and TRBJ1-1): GAGVSQSPSNKVTEKGKDVELRCDPISGHTALYWYRQSLGQGLEFLIYFQGNSAPDKSGLPSDRFSAERTGGSVSTLTIQRTQQEDSAVYLCASSFQAGGITEAFFGQGTRLTVV.

The chain uses TRBV11-2 and TRBJ2-3, with D perhaps TRBD2 (5 bases). The V gene lost 5 bases and the J gene lost 6 bases, with 15 bases spanning the gap. The CDR3 covers 14 residues. Looked up from germline, CDR1 is SGHAT and CDR2 is FQNNGV. The CDR3 loop is CASSRNSGSDTQYF. The CDR3 bases are TGTGCCAGCAGCCGAAACTCGGGGTCGGATACGCAGTATTTT.

This chain connects TRBV30 to TRBJ2-1; D call uncertain. The CDR3 loop spans 11 amino acids. Trimming took off 7 bases at V and 13 bases at J, with 17 bases between the two ends. CDR1 GTSNPN and CDR2 SVGIG come from the germline V gene (reference sequence). The CDR3 loop reads CASTAGYAQFF. DNA for the CDR3: TGTGCCTCCACAGCCGGGTACGCTCAGTTCTTC.

In the case of this clone: Other DNA sequences of this sample code for an identical CDR3. This chain joins TRBV27 and TRBJ2-3; no clear D. The CDR3 length is 11 residues. V was pared by 4 bases and J by 3 bases, with 2 bases between. CDR1 and CDR2 from the germline V gene are MNHEY and SMNVEV (reference sequence). CDR3 loop: CASSSTDTQYF. CDR3 DNA: TGTGCCAGCAGTTCGACAGATACGCAGTATTTT.

This sequence joins TRBV19 and TRBJ2-3; D is unclear. The CDR3 spans 12 residues. V was clipped by 1 base and J by 4 bases, with 3 bases between them. Germline V gene sequence: CDR1 LNHDA, CDR2 SQIVND (reference sequence). The CDR3 region is CASSIAADTQYF. The CDR3, as DNA: TGTGCCAGTAGTATAGCGGCAGATACGCAGTATTTT.

The chain carries TRBV3-1 (or the pseudogene TRBV3-2) and TRBJ2-3; perhaps TRBD2 as D (5 bases). The CDR3 spans 17 residues. Germline V lookup: CDR1 LGHDT, CDR2 YNNKEL (reference sequence). V lost 2 bases, J lost 2 bases, and 17 bases lay in between. The CDR3: CASSQKLGGGFTDTQYF. The CDR3, as DNA: TGTGCCAGCAGCCAAAAGCTAGGAGGCGGATTCACAGATACGCAGTATTTT.

V and J are TRBV7-2 and TRBJ1-5; the D gene is possibly TRBD1 (6 bases). V shed 1 base and J shed 8 bases, with 15 bases lying between them. Germline-derived CDR1 and CDR2 are SGHTA and FQGNSA. CDR3 length: 15 amino acids. The CDR3 reads CASSLEWGGGEPQHF. CDR3 coding DNA: TGTGCCAGCAGCTTAGAATGGGGGGGCGGAGAGCCCCAGCATTTT.

J is TRBJ1-5 and V is TRBV28; 8 bases line up with TRBD1. The junction had 11 bases not matched to a gene; V was cut back by 4 bases and J by 0 bases. The CDR3 spans 18 residues. Per the germline V gene, CDR1 is MDHEN and CDR2 is SYDVKM. DNA of the CDR3: TGTGCCAGCAGTTGGGTCCCGGGACAGGCCATTAGCAATCAGCCCCAGCATTTT. Its protein is CASSWVPGQAISNQPQHF.

The chain recombines TRBV7-9 with TRBJ1-1; TRBD1 agrees at 7 bases. Germline V gene lookup returns CDR1 SEHNR and CDR2 FQNEAQ (reference sequence). V was pared by 4 bases and J by 0 bases, with 5 bases of the junction left unmatched. The CDR3 is 15 amino acids. This chain's CDR3 is CASSSLDRMNTEAFF. The CDR3, as DNA: TGTGCCAGCAGCTCCTTGGACAGGATGAACACTGAAGCTTTCTTT.

V usage is TRBV7-9 and J usage is TRBJ1-2; D unclear. Trimming shortened V by 4 bases and J by 4 bases, and 10 bases separated the two germline ends. The CDR3 totals 13 residues. Germline values: CDR1 SEHNR, CDR2 FQNEAQ (reference sequence). CDR3 sequence reads: CASSSYMGYGYTF. The CDR3 DNA reads as TGTGCCAGCAGCTCGTACATGGGCTATGGCTACACCTTC. The entire variable domain, with the rest obtained from reference TRBV7-9 and TRBJ1-2, is as follows: DTGVSQNPRHKITKRGQNVTFRCDPISEHNRLYWYRQTLGQGPEFLTYFQNEAQLEKSRLLSDRFSAERPKGSFSTLEIQRTEQGDSAMYLCASSSYMGYGYTFGSGTRLTVV.

This sequence joins TRBV6-5 and TRBJ2-5; 9 bases fit TRBD1. The junction had 9 bases not matched to a gene; V was cut back by 6 bases and J by 4 bases. The CDR3 runs to 15 residues. Germline-derived CDR1 and CDR2 are MNHEY and SVGAGI. This CDR3 reads CASRAGTGMSETQYF. In nucleotides, the CDR3 is TGTGCCAGCAGGGCCGGGACAGGGATGTCAGAGACCCAGTACTTC.

This rearrangement joins TRBV27 to TRBJ2-2; D is perhaps TRBD1 or TRBD2 (6 bases each). Germline lookup yields CDR1 MNHEY and CDR2 SMNVEV (reference sequence). Trimming took 4 bases from V and 7 from J, leaving 16 bases between them. The CDR3 runs to 15 residues. The CDR3 reads CASSSLGGRGGELFF. In DNA, the CDR3 is TGTGCCAGCAGTTCCCTGGGGGGCCGGGGCGGGGAGCTGTTTTTT.

This chain connects TRBV12-3 or TRBV12-4 to TRBJ2-2; either TRBD1 or TRBD2 may supply D (5 bases each). Trimming shortened V by 6 bases and J by 6 bases, and 11 bases separated the two germline ends. This CDR3 has 13 amino acids. CDR3 protein: CASSLQGPGELFF. CDR3 coding DNA: TGTGCCAGCAGCCTCCAGGGACCCGGGGAGCTGTTTTTT.

This clone came up once. The chain recombines TRBV29-1 with TRBJ2-7, with 10 positions matching TRBD1. This CDR3 comprises 13 residues. V was clipped by 7 bases and J by 2 bases; unmatched bases: 5. Per germline, CDR1 SQVTM and CDR2 ANQGSEA. The DNA for the CDR3 is TGCAGCGCGGGACAGGGGCTTACCTACGAGCAGTACTTC. Amino acid sequence: CSAGQGLTYEQYF.

The chain is built from TRBV6-5 and TRBJ1-1; 9 bases map to TRBD1. The germline gives CDR1 MNHEY, CDR2 SVGAGI. This CDR3 is 16 amino acids long. The junction had 5 bases not matched to a gene; V was cut back by 2 bases and J by 1 base. The CDR3 loop is CASSYPGTGRNTEAFF. CDR3 in DNA: TGTGCCAGCAGTTACCCTGGGACAGGGAGGAACACTGAAGCTTTCTTT.